At least ten counts were recorded for the clone carrying this T cell receptor beta chain. This specimen comes from a study of T cells in Graves' hyperthyroidism and ophthalmopathy. Uncontrolled infection, other autoimmune disease, pregnancy or lactation excluded patients. The CDR3 regions of TCR beta were amplified from RNA transcripts. Using the HTBI primer set, a first-round RT-PCR was run on the TCR CDR3. TCRdb reprocessed the multiplex PCR reads via MiXCR and lists one record per CDR3 protein. Of 280,000 or so distinct CDR3 sequences listed, roughly 15% are singletons. The CDR3 contains 11 residues. Trimming shortened V by 5 bases and J by 8 bases, and 10 bases separated the two germline ends. The germline V gene has CDR1 MDHEN and CDR2 SYDVKM.

The source material was blood. The rearrangement links TRBV28 to TRBJ2-7; D is ambiguous. The origin of this receptor is a woman aged 50 to 65 with Graves' hyperthyroidism that later progressed to Graves' ophthalmopathy. The CDR3 region is CASSTGRKQYF. Written as DNA, the CDR3 is TGTGCCAGCAGTACCGGACGCAAGCAGTACTTC.